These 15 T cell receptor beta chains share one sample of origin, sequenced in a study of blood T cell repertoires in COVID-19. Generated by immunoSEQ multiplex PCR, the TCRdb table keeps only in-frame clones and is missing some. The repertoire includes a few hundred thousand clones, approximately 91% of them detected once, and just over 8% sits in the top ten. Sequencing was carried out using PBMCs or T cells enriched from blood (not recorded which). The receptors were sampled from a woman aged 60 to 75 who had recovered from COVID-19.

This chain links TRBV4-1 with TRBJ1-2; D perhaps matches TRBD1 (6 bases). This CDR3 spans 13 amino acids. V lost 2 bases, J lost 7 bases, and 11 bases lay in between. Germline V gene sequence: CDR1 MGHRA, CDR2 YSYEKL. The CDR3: CASSQRQGFGYTF. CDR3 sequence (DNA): TGCGCCAGCAGCCAACGCCAGGGGTTTGGCTACACCTTC.

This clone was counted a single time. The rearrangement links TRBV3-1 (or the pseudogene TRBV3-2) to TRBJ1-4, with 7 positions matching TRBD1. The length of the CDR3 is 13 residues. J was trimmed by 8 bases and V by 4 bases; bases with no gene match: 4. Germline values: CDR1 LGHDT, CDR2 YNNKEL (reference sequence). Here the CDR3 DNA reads TGTGCCAGCAGCCCCCCGGGACAGGAAAAACTGTTTTTT. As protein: CASSPPGQEKLFF.

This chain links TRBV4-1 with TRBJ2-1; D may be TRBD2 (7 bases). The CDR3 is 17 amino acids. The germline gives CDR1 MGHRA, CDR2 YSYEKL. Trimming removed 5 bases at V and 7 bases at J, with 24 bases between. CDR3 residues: CASSWRPGGLFENEQFF. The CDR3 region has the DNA TGCGCCAGCAGCTGGCGTCCGGGGGGCCTATTTGAGAATGAGCAGTTCTTC.

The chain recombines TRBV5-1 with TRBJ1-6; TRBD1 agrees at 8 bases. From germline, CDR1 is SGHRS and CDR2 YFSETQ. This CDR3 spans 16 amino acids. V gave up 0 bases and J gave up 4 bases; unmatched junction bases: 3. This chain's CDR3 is CASSLAGTGYNSPLHF. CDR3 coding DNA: TGCGCCAGCAGCTTGGCCGGGACAGGATATAATTCACCCCTCCACTTT.

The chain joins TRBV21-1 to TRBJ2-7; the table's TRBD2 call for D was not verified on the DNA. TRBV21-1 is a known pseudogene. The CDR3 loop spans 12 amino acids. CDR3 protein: CAASEGNYEQYV. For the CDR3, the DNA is TGTGCCGCCTCGGAGGGGAACTACGAGCAGTACGTC.

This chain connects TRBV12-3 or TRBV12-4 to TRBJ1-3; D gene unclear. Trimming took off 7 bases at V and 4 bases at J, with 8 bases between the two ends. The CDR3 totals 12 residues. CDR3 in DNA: TGTGCCAGCAACAGACTAGGAAACACCATATATTTT. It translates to CASNRLGNTIYF.

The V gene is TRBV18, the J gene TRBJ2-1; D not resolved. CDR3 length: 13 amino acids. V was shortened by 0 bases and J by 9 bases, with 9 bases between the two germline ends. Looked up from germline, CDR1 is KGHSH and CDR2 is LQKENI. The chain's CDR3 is CASSPPSEAEQFF. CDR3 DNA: TGTGCCAGCTCACCACCGAGCGAGGCTGAGCAGTTCTTC. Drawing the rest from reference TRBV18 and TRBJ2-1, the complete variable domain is NAGVMQNPRHLVRRRGQEARLRCSPMKGHSHVYWYRQLPEEGLKFMVYLQKENIIDESGMPKERFSAEFPKEGPSILRIQQVVRGDSAAYFCASSPPSEAEQFFGPGTRLTVL.

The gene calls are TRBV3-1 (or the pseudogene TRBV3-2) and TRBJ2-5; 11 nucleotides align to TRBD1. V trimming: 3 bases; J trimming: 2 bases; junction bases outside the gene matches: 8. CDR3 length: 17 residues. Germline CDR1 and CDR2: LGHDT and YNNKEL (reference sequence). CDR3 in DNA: TGTGCCAGCAGCCAGCGACGGGGGACAGGGGGACAAGAGACCCAGTACTTC. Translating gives CASSQRRGTGGQETQYF.

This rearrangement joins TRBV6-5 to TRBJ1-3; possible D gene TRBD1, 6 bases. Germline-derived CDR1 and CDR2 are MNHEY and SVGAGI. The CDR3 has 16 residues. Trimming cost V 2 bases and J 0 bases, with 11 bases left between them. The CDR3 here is CASSYLQGFSGNTIYF. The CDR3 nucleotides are TGTGCCAGCAGTTACCTACAGGGTTTCTCTGGAAACACCATATATTTT.

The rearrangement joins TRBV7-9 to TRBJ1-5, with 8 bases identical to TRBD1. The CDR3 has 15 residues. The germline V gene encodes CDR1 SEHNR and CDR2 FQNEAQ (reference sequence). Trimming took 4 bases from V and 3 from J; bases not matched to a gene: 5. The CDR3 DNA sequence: TGTGCCAGCAGCTCGGGGACAGGCCTCAATCAGCCCCAGCATTTT. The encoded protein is CASSSGTGLNQPQHF.

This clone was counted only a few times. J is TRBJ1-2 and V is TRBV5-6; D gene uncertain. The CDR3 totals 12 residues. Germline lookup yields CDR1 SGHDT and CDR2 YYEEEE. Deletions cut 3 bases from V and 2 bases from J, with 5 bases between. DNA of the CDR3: TGTGCCAGCAGCTCCCAGAACTATGGCTACACCTTC. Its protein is CASSSQNYGYTF. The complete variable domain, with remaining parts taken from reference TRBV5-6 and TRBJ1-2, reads DAGVTQSPTHLIKTRGQQVTLRCSPKSGHDTVSWYQQALGQGPQFIFQYYEEEERQRGNFPDRFSGHQFPNYSSELNVNALLLGDSALYLCASSSQNYGYTFGSGTRLTVV.

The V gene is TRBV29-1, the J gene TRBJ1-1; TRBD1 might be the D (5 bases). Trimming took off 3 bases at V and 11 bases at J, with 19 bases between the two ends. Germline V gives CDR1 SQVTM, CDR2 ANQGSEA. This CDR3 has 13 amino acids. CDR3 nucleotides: TGCAGCGTTGACCCGGTCGGGGGGATTGGGGCTTTCTTT. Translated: CSVDPVGGIGAFF.

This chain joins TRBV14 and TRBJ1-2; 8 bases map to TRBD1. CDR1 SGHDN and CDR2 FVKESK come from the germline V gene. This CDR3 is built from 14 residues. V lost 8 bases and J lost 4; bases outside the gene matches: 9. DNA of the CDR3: TGTGCCAGCCGTGGGACAGGTGGCGCCTATGGCTACACCTTC. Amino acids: CASRGTGGAYGYTF.

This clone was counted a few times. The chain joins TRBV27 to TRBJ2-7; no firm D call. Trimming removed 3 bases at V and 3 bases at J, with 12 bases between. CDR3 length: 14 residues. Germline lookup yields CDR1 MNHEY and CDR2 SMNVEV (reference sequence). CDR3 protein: CASSFTANYYEQYF. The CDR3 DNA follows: TGTGCCAGCAGTTTTACCGCGAACTACTACGAGCAGTACTTC.

The DNA of the CDR3 is TGTGCCAGCAGTTTGAGAACAGGGCCGGTTCACAATGAGCAGTTCTTC. This encodes CASSLRTGPVHNEQFF. This chain joins TRBV27 and TRBJ2-1, with a tentative D call TRBD1 (6 bases). Deletions cut 3 bases from V and 5 bases from J, with 17 bases between. Germline-derived CDR1 and CDR2 are MNHEY and SMNVEV (reference sequence). The CDR3 contains 16 residues.